This is a list of T cell receptor beta chains from one sample in a study of metastatic and nonmetastatic thyroid tumors. TCRdb reprocessed the PCR reads via MiXCR. Among some 15,000 clones listed, approximately 3.8% were seen once. The sample was tumor tissue. These TCRs come from a female donor with papillary thyroid cancer or a benign thyroid nodule (not recorded which). Some clones in this sample may be carry-over from other donors' samples. CDR3s include the opening cysteine and the closing phenylalanine or tryptophan. D genes are given only for firm matches. Some rows have no size entry. The others give once, few or many, or a class for an expanded clone.

TRBV6-5	few	TRBJ2-7	NA	CASSYSRGRLGEQYF	TGTGCCAGCAGTTACTCGAGGGGGAGGTTGGGCGAGCAGTACTTC
TRBV7-3	few	TRBJ1-6	NA	CASSLTPNSPLHF	TGTGCCAGCAGCTTAACCCCTAATTCACCCCTCCACTTT
TRBV19	few	TRBJ2-2	TRBD1	CASSWDRQGYTGELFF	TGTGCCAGTAGTTGGGACCGACAGGGGTACACCGGGGAGCTGTTTTTT
TRBV6-1	few	TRBJ2-2	NA	CASSLSGNTGELFF	TGTGCCAGCAGCCTCTCTGGAAACACCGGGGAGCTGTTTTTT
TRBV24-1	NA	TRBJ1-2	NA	CATSDAYGTGRYGYTF	TGTGCCACCAGTGATGCCTATGGCACGGGGCGCTATGGCTACACCTTC
TRBV27	few	TRBJ1-5	NA	CASGSKGSQRDQPQHF	TGTGCCAGCGGATCCAAGGGGAGTCAACGCGATCAGCCCCAGCATTTT
TRBV12-3/TRBV12-4	NA	TRBJ2-1	NA	CASSLELRGGLDEQFF	TGTGCCAGCAGTTTAGAATTGAGGGGCGGATTGGATGAGCAGTTCTTC
TRBV19	few	TRBJ1-2	NA	CASSIGPYGYTF	TGTGCCAGTAGTATAGGTCCCTATGGCTACACCTTC
TRBV6-1	few	TRBJ1-6	NA	CAGRVYSPLHF	TGTGCCGGCAGGGTCTACTCACCCCTCCACTTT
TRBV19	medium-sized	TRBJ1-3	NA	CASSATWGGTGNTIYF	TGTGCCAGTAGCGCGACATGGGGAGGAACTGGAAACACCATATATTTT